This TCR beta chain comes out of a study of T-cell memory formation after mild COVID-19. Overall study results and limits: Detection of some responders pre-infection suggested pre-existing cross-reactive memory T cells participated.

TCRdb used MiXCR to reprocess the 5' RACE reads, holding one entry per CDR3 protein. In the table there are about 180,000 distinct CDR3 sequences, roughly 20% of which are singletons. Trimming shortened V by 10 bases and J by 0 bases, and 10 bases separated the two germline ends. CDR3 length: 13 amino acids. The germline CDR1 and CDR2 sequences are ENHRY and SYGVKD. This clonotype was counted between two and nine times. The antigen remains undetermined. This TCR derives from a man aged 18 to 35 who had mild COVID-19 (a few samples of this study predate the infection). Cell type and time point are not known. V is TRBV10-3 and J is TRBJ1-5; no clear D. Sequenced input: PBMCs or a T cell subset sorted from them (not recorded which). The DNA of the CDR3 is TGTGCCACCTGGGAAGATAGCAATCAGCCCCAGCATTTT. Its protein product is CATWEDSNQPQHF.